These 32 T cell receptor beta chains were sequenced from one sample in a study of T cells in Graves' hyperthyroidism and ophthalmopathy (dated by TCRdb to the late 2010s). The library came from multiplex PCR. Sequencer: Illumina HiSeq 2000. Amplification of TCR beta CDR3 regions was carried out from RNA transcripts. The TCR CDR3 was subjected to a first round of RT-PCR using the HTBI primer set and the Qiagen OneStep RT-PCR kit. TCRdb cleaned the public reads at Q25 with fastp, built clones with MiXCR and kept in-frame beta chains. CDR3 protein duplicates are merged, each entry listing the most common genes and DNA. The sample records 450,000 to 700,000 distinct CDR3 sequences, approximately 44% of which are singletons. Jointly, the top ten make up 15% to 20% of the sample. The sequencing sample was made of peripheral blood or thyroid tissue (not recorded which). Receptors originate from an adult woman with Graves' disease, either hyperthyroidism or ophthalmopathy (not recorded which).

The rearrangement joins TRBV10-3 to TRBJ2-7; D is unclear. Trimming took off 3 bases at V and 0 bases at J, with 12 bases between the two ends. Germline V gene sequence: CDR1 ENHRY, CDR2 SYGVKD. The CDR3 contains 15 residues. CDR3: CAISDAASSSYEQYF. CDR3 coding DNA: TGTGCCATCAGTGATGCGGCTTCCAGCTCCTACGAGCAGTACTTC.

This clonotype has a count of ten or more. This chain links TRBV12-3 or TRBV12-4 with TRBJ2-7, with 7 bases matching TRBD2. V shed 7 bases, J shed 0 bases, and the junction held 6 bases outside the gene matches. The CDR3 spans 14 residues. The CDR3 nucleotides read TGTGCCAGCAAAGTCCTAGCGGACTCCTACGAGCAGTACTTC. It codes for CASKVLADSYEQYF.

This clonotype came up a few times. The rearrangement joins TRBV29-1 to TRBJ2-7; D possibly corresponds to TRBD1 (6 bases). The CDR3 has 12 amino acids. Germline values: CDR1 SQVTM, CDR2 ANQGSEA. The V gene lost 4 bases and the J gene lost 5 bases, with 12 bases spanning the gap. The CDR3 DNA reads TGCAGCGTTGGAGGGGGATATGACGAGCAGTACTTC. Translation: CSVGGGYDEQYF.

This clonotype was counted ten times or more. The V call is TRBV19, the J call TRBJ1-1; no reliable D call. Looked up from germline, CDR1 is LNHDA and CDR2 is SQIVND (reference sequence). The V and J ends lost 3 bases and 1 base respectively, with 9 bases between them. The CDR3 sequence is 14 residues long. CDR3 loop: CASSIEGRNTEAFF. In DNA, the CDR3 is TGTGCCAGTAGTATTGAGGGAAGGAACACTGAAGCTTTCTTT.

The V call is TRBV25-1, the J call TRBJ1-4, with 10 bases fitting TRBD1. The V and J ends lost 1 base and 6 bases, in that order; junction bases with no gene match: 5. The CDR3 extends over 16 amino acids. Germline loops: CDR1 MGHDK, CDR2 SYGVNS. The CDR3: CASSEWVGTGDEKLFF. The CDR3 nucleotides read TGTGCCAGCAGTGAATGGGTAGGGACAGGGGATGAAAAACTGTTTTTT. The full variable domain, its missing parts supplied by reference TRBV25-1 and TRBJ1-4, is EADIYQTPRYLVIGTGKKITLECSQTMGHDKMYWYQQDPGMELHLIHYSYGVNSTEKGDLSSESTVSRIRTEHFPLTLESARPSHTSQYLCASSEWVGTGDEKLFFGSGTQLSVL.

The chain recombines TRBV2 with TRBJ2-5; D possibly matches TRBD1 or TRBD2 (6 bases each). The V end was cut by 6 bases, the J end by 5 bases, with 19 bases between. Per the germline V gene, CDR1 is SNHLY and CDR2 is FYNNEI. The CDR3 length is 15 residues. The CDR3 protein is CASRRRGAQGETQYF. CDR3 nucleotides: TGTGCCAGCAGAAGAAGGGGGGCGCAAGGGGAGACCCAGTACTTC.

Ten or more counts support this clonotype. This sequence may be a read error, since a much larger clone differs from it by one base. The rearrangement joins TRBV3-1 to TRBJ1-1; D unresolved. Trimming shortened V by 2 bases and J by 1 base, and 5 bases separated the two germline ends. CDR3 length: 13 amino acids. CDR1 is LGHDT and CDR2 is YNNKEL in the germline V gene (reference sequence). The CDR3 bases are TGTGCCAGCAGCCAAATAGGGAACACTGAAGCTTTCTTT. It codes for CASSQIGNTEAFF.

The chain links TRBV14 to TRBJ2-5; 7 nucleotides match TRBD1. Per germline, CDR1 SGHDN and CDR2 FVKESK. CDR3 length equals 17 residues. V shed 3 bases, J shed 5 bases, and the junction held 15 bases outside the gene matches. Written as DNA, the CDR3 is TGTGCCAGCAGCCACGGCCCCGGGACAGCATGGGCCGAGACCCAGTACTTC. It codes for CASSHGPGTAWAETQYF.

The chain is built from TRBV18 and TRBJ2-5, with D unclear. CDR3 length: 15 amino acids. The V gene lost 8 bases and the J gene lost 1 base, with 17 bases spanning the gap. Per germline, CDR1 KGHSH and CDR2 LQKENI. CDR3 nucleotides: TGTGCCAGCCAACAAATCCCGGCAGTCCAAGAGACCCAGTACTTC. This codes for CASQQIPAVQETQYF.

This chain connects TRBV7-2 to TRBJ1-5, with D tentatively TRBD1 (5 bases). Germline lookup yields CDR1 SGHTA and CDR2 FQGNSA. The CDR3 sequence is 16 residues long. Trimming cost V 2 bases and J 4 bases, with 15 bases left between them. The CDR3 spells CASSLRGGGVNQPQHF. In DNA form, the CDR3 reads TGTGCCAGCAGCTTAAGGGGCGGAGGGGTTAATCAGCCCCAGCATTTT.

There are many counts of this clonotype. The V call is TRBV5-4, the J call TRBJ1-2; no reliable D call. The CDR3 runs 13 residues. V was clipped by 0 bases and J by 3 bases, with 6 bases between them. Germline CDR1 is SGHNT and CDR2 is YYREEE (reference sequence). The CDR3 sequence: CASSLEAHYGYTF. Written as DNA, the CDR3 is TGTGCCAGCAGCTTGGAGGCCCACTATGGCTACACCTTC.

This clonotype was observed a few times. The chain links TRBV7-2 to TRBJ1-6; D uncertain. The germline V gene encodes CDR1 SGHTA and CDR2 FQGNSA. The CDR3 sequence is 11 residues long. V was shortened by 2 bases and J by 9 bases, with 2 bases between the two germline ends. CDR3 bases: TGTGCCAGCAGCTTACGTTCACCCCTCCACTTT. Translation: CASSLRSPLHF.

The V call is TRBV7-9, the J call TRBJ2-5; D is unclear. The germline CDR1 and CDR2 sequences are SEHNR and FQNEAQ (reference sequence). This CDR3 spans 13 amino acids. V lost 3 bases, J lost 5 bases, and 10 bases lay in between. Here the CDR3 reads CASSFVAGETQYF. CDR3 bases: TGTGCCAGCAGCTTTGTGGCCGGGGAGACCCAGTACTTC.

The chain is built from TRBV10-3 and TRBJ1-5; D is perhaps TRBD1 (6 bases). V lost 7 bases and J 8 bases, leaving 15 bases between the germline ends. This CDR3 has 13 residues. Germline V gene data show CDR1 as ENHRY and CDR2 as SYGVKD. Here the CDR3 reads CAINGGQMEPQHF. CDR3 in DNA: TGTGCCATCAATGGGGGGCAAATGGAGCCCCAGCATTTT.

CDR3 bases: TGTGCCAGCAGTTCAAATCCATATCAGCCCCAGCATTTT. Protein product: CASSSNPYQPQHF. The chain recombines TRBV28 with TRBJ1-5; D remains unclear. This CDR3 comprises 13 residues. CDR1 and CDR2 (germline): MDHEN, SYDVKM. Trimming shortened V by 4 bases and J by 5 bases, and 9 bases separated the two germline ends.

The rearrangement links TRBV19 to TRBJ1-5, with D perhaps matching TRBD1 (5 bases). V shed 4 bases and J shed 10 bases, with 17 bases lying between them. This CDR3 has 14 residues. CDR1 is LNHDA, CDR2 SQIVND, per germline (reference sequence). The CDR3 loop reads CASSTGTWVRPQHF. CDR3 nucleotides: TGTGCCAGTAGTACCGGGACGTGGGTGAGACCCCAGCATTTT.

A single count supports this clonotype. The chain links TRBV7-2 to TRBJ2-7, with TRBD2 matching 9 bases. The trim removed 5 bases at V and 2 bases at J, leaving 7 bases unmatched. Germline V lookup: CDR1 SGHTA, CDR2 FQGNSA. The CDR3 extends over 15 amino acids. CDR3 DNA: TGTGCCAGCAGCCAGACCGCTAGCGGGACCTACGAGCAGTACTTC. Protein sequence: CASSQTASGTYEQYF. Variable domain in full (rest from reference TRBV7-2 and TRBJ2-7): GAGVSQSPSNKVTEKGKDVELRCDPISGHTALYWYRQSLGQGLEFLIYFQGNSAPDKSGLPSDRFSAERTGGSVSTLTIQRTQQEDSAVYLCASSQTASGTYEQYFGPGTRLTVT.

V is TRBV6-1 and J is TRBJ1-1, with 9 bases identical to TRBD1. The V and J ends lost 5 bases and 6 bases, in that order; junction bases with no gene match: 16. Germline V gene data show CDR1 as MNHNS and CDR2 as SASEGT. This CDR3 spans 17 amino acids. In nucleotides, the CDR3 is TGTGCCAGCAGTTACGGCTTCCCGACAGGGGGTATGGCTGAAGCTTTCTTT. Its translation: CASSYGFPTGGMAEAFF.

This clonotype was recorded at least ten times. This chain connects TRBV27 to TRBJ1-4; D may be TRBD1 (6 bases). The CDR3 is 14 residues long. V was trimmed by 7 bases and J by 8 bases, leaving 17 bases between them. The V gene's germline CDR1 is MNHEY and CDR2 SMNVEV (reference sequence). For the CDR3, the DNA is TGTGCCAGCAAACGAGGACAGCAATTAGAAAAACTGTTTTTT. It codes for CASKRGQQLEKLFF.

In its sample, this clonotype was seen many times. CDR3 amino acids: CASSLRGRFSYEQYF. The CDR3 bases are TGCGCCAGCAGCTTGCGGGGAAGATTCTCCTACGAGCAGTACTTC. The chain combines TRBV5-1 with TRBJ2-7, with D maybe TRBD2 (5 bases). Germline CDR1 is SGHRS and CDR2 is YFSETQ. CDR3 size: 15 residues. Trimming took off 1 base at V and 0 bases at J, with 11 bases between the two ends.

V gene TRBV2 combines with J gene TRBJ2-1; 8 bases fit TRBD1. The germline gives CDR1 SNHLY, CDR2 FYNNEI. The CDR3 extends over 15 amino acids. Trimming at V came to 5 bases and at J to 10 bases, leaving 13 bases not matched to a gene. CDR3 loop: CASSMTGTGTFEQFF. The CDR3 bases are TGTGCCAGCAGTATGACCGGGACAGGTACCTTCGAGCAGTTCTTC.

This rearrangement joins TRBV10-2 to TRBJ2-1; D possibly uses TRBD1 or TRBD2 (5 bases each). Germline CDR1 is WSHSY and CDR2 is SAAADI. The CDR3 runs 14 residues. The V and J ends lost 6 bases and 2 bases respectively, with 11 bases between them. The CDR3 spells CASRGTATYNEQFF. CDR3 in DNA: TGCGCCAGCAGGGGGACCGCAACCTACAATGAGCAGTTCTTC.

This clonotype was detected once. The rearrangement uses TRBV7-6 and TRBJ1-1; D ambiguous. Germline V lookup: CDR1 SGHVS, CDR2 FNYEAQ. The CDR3 spans 14 residues. V lost 1 base, J lost 5 bases, and 11 bases lay in between. CDR3 bases: TGTGCCAGCAGCTTAGTCCCGGGAGGGACTGAAGCTTTCTTT. The encoded protein is CASSLVPGGTEAFF.

This clonotype was counted many times. The CDR3 DNA sequence: TGTGCCAGCAGCACCGGACAGGGGGCAAGTAAAACTGAAGCTTTCTTT. Translated: CASSTGQGASKTEAFF. The rearrangement joins TRBV7-8 to TRBJ1-1; TRBD1 aligns across 11 bases. The CDR3 consists of 16 residues. Germline V gene lookup returns CDR1 SGHVS and CDR2 FQNEAQ. The V segment lost 5 bases and the J segment 5 bases; nucleotides outside the gene matches: 10.

In this sample, this clonotype turned up a few times. The chain couples TRBV7-2 to TRBJ1-2; the D gene is possibly TRBD1 (5 bases). Germline V gene data show CDR1 as SGHTA and CDR2 as FQGNSA. The CDR3 is made up of 15 amino acids. The germline V and J ends were trimmed by 5 bases and 7 bases, with 20 bases remaining between them. The CDR3 nucleotides are TGTGCCAGCAGCGTTTTGGGACGGGGCGCCGTTGGCTACACCTTC. This translates into CASSVLGRGAVGYTF.

The sample holds many counts of this clonotype. The V gene is TRBV30, the J gene TRBJ1-4; D unresolved. Germline CDR1 and CDR2: GTSNPN and SVGIG (reference sequence). The CDR3 covers 13 residues. The V end lost 5 bases, the J end lost 7 bases, and 14 bases lay between the germline ends. CDR3 in amino acids: CAWESNGGEKLFF. The CDR3 DNA reads as TGTGCCTGGGAGTCGAATGGAGGTGAAAAACTGTTTTTT.

The rearrangement uses TRBV10-3 and TRBJ2-5; 13 bases are a match to TRBD2. V was pared by 8 bases and J by 5 bases, with 20 bases of the junction left unmatched. The CDR3 has 19 amino acids. CDR1 and CDR2 from the germline V gene are ENHRY and SYGVKD. The CDR3: CAIQERSQSGLAGRETQYF. The CDR3 nucleotides are TGTGCCATCCAGGAGAGGAGCCAATCGGGACTAGCGGGACGGGAGACCCAGTACTTC.

This clonotype was picked up many times. The chain joins TRBV5-1 to TRBJ2-5; D is uncertain. V was clipped by 2 bases and J by 5 bases, with 10 bases between them. This CDR3 comprises 13 residues. The V gene's germline CDR1 is SGHRS and CDR2 YFSETQ. Here the CDR3 DNA reads TGCGCCAGCAGCTTCGATCTGGGGGAGACCCAGTACTTC. Its translation: CASSFDLGETQYF.

This chain links TRBV7-3 with TRBJ2-3; D perhaps matches TRBD2 (6 bases). The V gene's germline CDR1 is SGHTA and CDR2 FQGTGA. The CDR3 totals 15 residues. Trimming cost V 0 bases and J 0 bases, with 7 bases left between them. CDR3 nucleotides: TGTGCCAGCAGCTTAACGGGGACTAGCACAGATACGCAGTATTTT. It is translated as CASSLTGTSTDTQYF.

For this clonotype: Without the conserved terminal phenylalanine or tryptophan, this CDR3 likely stems from a read error. Written as DNA, the CDR3 is TGTGCCAGCAGTGCCCAGCTAGCGACCTACGAGCAGTACCTC. As protein: CASSAQLATYEQYL. This chain connects TRBV2 to TRBJ2-7; a possible D gene is TRBD2 (6 bases). V was pared by 4 bases and J by 2 bases, with 12 bases between. Germline V lookup: CDR1 SNHLY, CDR2 FYNNEI. The CDR3 contains 14 residues.

The chain couples TRBV7-8 to TRBJ1-6; no reliable D call. Trimming removed 5 bases at V and 9 bases at J, with 17 bases between. There are 15 residues in the CDR3. Germline V CDR1 and CDR2: SGHVS, FQNEAQ. The CDR3 is CASSRAATLGSPLHF. The CDR3 region has the DNA TGTGCCAGCAGCCGCGCGGCCACACTAGGTTCACCCCTCCACTTT.

In this sample, this clonotype turned up many times. The V and J genes are TRBV29-1 and TRBJ1-2, with TRBD1 as a possible D gene (6 bases). Germline V gene lookup returns CDR1 SQVTM and CDR2 ANQGSEA. This CDR3 region has 12 residues. V gave up 4 bases and J gave up 1 base, with 7 bases separating them. CDR3 sequence reads: CSVVDSNYGYTF. CDR3 DNA: TGCAGCGTTGTGGACAGTAACTATGGCTACACCTTC.